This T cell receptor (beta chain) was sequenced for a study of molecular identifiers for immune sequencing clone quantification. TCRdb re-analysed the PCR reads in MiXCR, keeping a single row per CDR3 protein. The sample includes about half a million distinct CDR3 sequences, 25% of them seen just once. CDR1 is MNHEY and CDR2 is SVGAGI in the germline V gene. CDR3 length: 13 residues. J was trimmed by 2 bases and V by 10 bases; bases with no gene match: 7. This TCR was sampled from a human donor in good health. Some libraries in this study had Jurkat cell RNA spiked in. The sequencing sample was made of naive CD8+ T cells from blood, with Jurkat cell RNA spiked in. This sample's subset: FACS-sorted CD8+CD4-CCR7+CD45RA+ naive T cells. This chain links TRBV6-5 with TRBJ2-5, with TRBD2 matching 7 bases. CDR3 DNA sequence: TGTGCCACCCGGGGACTACCTCAAGAGACCCAGTACTTC. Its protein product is CATRGLPQETQYF.